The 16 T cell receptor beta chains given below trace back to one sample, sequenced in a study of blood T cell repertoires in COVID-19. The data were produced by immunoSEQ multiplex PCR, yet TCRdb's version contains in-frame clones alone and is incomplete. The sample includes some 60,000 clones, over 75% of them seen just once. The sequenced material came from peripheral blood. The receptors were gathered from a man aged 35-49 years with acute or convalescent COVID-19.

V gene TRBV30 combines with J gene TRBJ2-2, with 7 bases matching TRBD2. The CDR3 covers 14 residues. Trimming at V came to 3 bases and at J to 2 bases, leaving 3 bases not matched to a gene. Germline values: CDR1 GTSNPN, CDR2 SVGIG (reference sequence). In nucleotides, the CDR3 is TGTGCCTGGAGGCGGGGGATTAACACCGGGGAGCTGTTTTTT. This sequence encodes CAWRRGINTGELFF.

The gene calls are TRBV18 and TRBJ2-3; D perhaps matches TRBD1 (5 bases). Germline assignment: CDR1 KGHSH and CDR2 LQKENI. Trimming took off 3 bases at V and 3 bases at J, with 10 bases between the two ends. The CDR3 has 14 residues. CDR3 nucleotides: TGTGCCAGCTCACCTCAATCAGGGACAGATACGCAGTATTTT. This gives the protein CASSPQSGTDTQYF.

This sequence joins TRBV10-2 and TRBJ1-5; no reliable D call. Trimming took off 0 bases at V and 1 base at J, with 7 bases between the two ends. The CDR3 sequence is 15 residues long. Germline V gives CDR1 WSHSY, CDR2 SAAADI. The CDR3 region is CASSESGGSNQPQHF. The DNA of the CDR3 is TGCGCCAGCAGTGAGTCAGGAGGGAGCAATCAGCCCCAGCATTTT.

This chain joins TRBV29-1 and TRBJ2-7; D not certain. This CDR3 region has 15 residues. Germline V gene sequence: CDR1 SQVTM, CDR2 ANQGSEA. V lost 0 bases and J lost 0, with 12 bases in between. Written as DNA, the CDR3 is TGCAGCGTTGAAGAACTCCGCGGAGCCTCCTACGAGCAGTACTTC. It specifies CSVEELRGASYEQYF.

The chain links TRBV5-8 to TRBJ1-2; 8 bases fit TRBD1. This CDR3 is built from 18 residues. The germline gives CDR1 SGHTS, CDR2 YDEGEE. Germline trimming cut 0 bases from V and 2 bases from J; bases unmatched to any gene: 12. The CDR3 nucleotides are TGTGCCAGCAGCTTGGTGGTGGCCGGGACAGGCTGGAACTATGGCTACACCTTC. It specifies CASSLVVAGTGWNYGYTF. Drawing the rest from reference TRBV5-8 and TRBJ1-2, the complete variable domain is EAGVTQSPTHLIKTRGQQATLRCSPISGHTSVYWYQQALGLGLQFLLWYDEGEERNRGNFPPRFSGRQFPNYSSELNVNALELEDSALYLCASSLVVAGTGWNYGYTFGSGTRLTVV.

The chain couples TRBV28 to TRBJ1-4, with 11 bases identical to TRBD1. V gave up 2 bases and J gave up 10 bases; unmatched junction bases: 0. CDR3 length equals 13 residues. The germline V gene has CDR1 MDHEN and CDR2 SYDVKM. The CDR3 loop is CASSLGTGGKLFF. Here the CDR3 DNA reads TGTGCCAGCAGTTTAGGGACAGGGGGAAAACTGTTTTTT.

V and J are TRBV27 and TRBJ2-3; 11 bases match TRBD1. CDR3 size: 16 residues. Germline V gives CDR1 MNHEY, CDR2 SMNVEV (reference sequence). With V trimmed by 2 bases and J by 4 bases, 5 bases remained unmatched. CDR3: CASSLRPGQGADTQYF. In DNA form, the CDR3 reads TGTGCCAGCAGTTTAAGGCCGGGACAGGGGGCAGATACGCAGTATTTT.

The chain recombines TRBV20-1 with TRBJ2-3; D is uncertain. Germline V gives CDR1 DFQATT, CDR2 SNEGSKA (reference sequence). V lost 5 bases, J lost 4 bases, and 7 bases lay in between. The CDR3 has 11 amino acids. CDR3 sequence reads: CSAFRADTQYF. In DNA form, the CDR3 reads TGCAGTGCTTTCCGGGCAGATACGCAGTATTTT.

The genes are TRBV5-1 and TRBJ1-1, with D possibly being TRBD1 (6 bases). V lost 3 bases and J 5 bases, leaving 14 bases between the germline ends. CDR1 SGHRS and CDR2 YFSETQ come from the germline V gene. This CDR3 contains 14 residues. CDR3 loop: CASSSTGSETEAFF. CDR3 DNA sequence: TGCGCCAGCAGCTCTACAGGGAGCGAGACTGAAGCTTTCTTT.

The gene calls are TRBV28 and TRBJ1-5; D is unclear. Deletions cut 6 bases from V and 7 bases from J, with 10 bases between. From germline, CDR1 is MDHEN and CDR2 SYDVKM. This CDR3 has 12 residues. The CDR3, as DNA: TGTGCCAGCAGCACACAAATCCAGCCCCAGCATTTT. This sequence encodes CASSTQIQPQHF.

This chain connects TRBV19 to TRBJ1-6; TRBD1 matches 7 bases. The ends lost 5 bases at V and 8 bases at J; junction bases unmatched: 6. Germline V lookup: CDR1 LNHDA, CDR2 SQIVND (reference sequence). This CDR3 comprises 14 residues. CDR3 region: CASSRDRVYSPLHF. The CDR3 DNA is TGTGCCAGTAGTCGCGACAGGGTATATTCACCCCTCCACTTT.

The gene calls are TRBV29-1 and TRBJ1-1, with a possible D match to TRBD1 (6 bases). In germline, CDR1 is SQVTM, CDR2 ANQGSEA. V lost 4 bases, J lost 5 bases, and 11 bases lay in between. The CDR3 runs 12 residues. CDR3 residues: CSVVGQGTEAFF. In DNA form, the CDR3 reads TGCAGCGTTGTGGGGCAGGGGACTGAAGCTTTCTTT. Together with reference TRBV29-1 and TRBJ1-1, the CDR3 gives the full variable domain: SAVISQKPSRDICQRGTSLTIQCQVDSQVTMMFWYRQQPGQSLTLIATANQGSEATYESGFVIDKFPISRPNLTFSTLTVSNMSPEDSSIYLCSVVGQGTEAFFGQGTRLTVV.

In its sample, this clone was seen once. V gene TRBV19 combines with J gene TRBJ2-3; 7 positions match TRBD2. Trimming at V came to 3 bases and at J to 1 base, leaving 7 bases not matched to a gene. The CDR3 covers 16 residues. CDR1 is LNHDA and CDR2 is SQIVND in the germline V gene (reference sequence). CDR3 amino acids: CASSIPRDYGTDTQYF. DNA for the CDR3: TGTGCCAGTAGTATTCCCCGGGACTATGGCACAGATACGCAGTATTTT.

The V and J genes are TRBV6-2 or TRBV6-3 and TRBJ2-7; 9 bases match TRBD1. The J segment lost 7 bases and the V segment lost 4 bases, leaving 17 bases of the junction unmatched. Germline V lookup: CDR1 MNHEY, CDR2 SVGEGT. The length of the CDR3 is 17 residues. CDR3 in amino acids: CASSSSPSGDRVDEQYF. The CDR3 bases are TGTGCCAGCAGTTCGAGCCCGAGCGGGGACAGGGTAGATGAGCAGTACTTC.

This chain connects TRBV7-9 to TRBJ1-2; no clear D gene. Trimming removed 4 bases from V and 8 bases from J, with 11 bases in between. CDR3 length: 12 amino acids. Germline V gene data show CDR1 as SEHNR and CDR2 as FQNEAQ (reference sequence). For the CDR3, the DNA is TGTGCCAGCAGCTCAGGTGGGCGCGGCTACACCTTC. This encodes CASSSGGRGYTF.

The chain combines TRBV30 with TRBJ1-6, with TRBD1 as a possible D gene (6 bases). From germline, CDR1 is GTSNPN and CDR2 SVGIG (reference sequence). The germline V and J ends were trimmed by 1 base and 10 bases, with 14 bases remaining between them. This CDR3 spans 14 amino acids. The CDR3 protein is CAWSERGLRSPLHF. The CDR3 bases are TGTGCCTGGAGTGAGCGGGGGCTTCGATCACCCCTCCACTTT.